This record concerns one T cell receptor (beta chain) sequence. Its antigen is still unknown. Base qualities are not at hand, and no much larger clone is one base apart. The instrument was an Illumina HiSeq 1500. The public reads were quality trimmed at Q25 with fastp and then assembled into clones with MiXCR by TCRdb, keeping productive beta chains. Rows matching on CDR3 protein sequence are summarized as one entry with the most common DNA and genes. The table for this sample lists about 310,000 distinct CDR3 sequences; approximately 25% of them were counted only once. About 14% of the sample lies in the top ten. The CDR1 and CDR2 encoded by the germline V gene are SNHLY and FYNNEI. Relative to germline, V is 9 bases shorter and J is 1 base shorter, with 12 bases between their ends. The CDR3, cysteine through phenylalanine, is 13 amino acids long. Only the CDR3 region is kept as DNA, spanning 39 bases read in frame from base 1.

The source of the sample is a study of T cell repertoires in cytomegalovirus infection (dated by TCRdb to the late 2010s). General notes on the study: Alongside well-studied HLA-B-restricted epitopes, the peptide stimulations were aimed at recently identified HLA-C-restricted CMV epitopes, whose presentation resists viral immunomodulation. Donor HLA type was relevant to the analysis, as public TCR beta signatures indicated carriage of CMV infection together with the matching HLA type. Findings and caveats that apply to the study as a whole: Cumulative frequency of public TCR beta family members discriminated carriers of CMV infection plus the relevant HLA type in this cohort and an independent 352-donor cohort. The ex vivo response was dominated by HLA-C-restricted CMV-specific TCR beta clonotypes, and the single most frequent clonotype in two of eight donors was supplied by these HLA-C-restricted clonotypes.

The treatment or condition tag for this specimen amounts to: in vitro stimulation with specific CMV peptide epitopes to enrich CMV-specific T cells. The chain joins TRBV2 to TRBJ1-1, and TRBD1 may be the D gene, going by 6 matching bases. Sample: cultured PBMCs, taken from culture after CMV antigen stimulation. This TCR came from a human donor in good health (CMV status not recorded). Some clones in this sample may be carry-over from other donors' samples. CDR3 protein: CASTQGWNTEAFF. At the DNA level, the sequence is TGTGCCAGTACACAGGGTTGGAACACTGAAGCTTTCTTT.